These 2 T cell receptor beta chains share one sample of origin, sequenced in a study of blood T cell repertoires in COVID-19. The table came from immunoSEQ multiplex PCR; TCRdb's copy has only in-frame clones and leaves some out. The sample contains 310,000 or so clones, roughly 90% of which appear only once. The sample consisted of peripheral blood. These receptors were collected from a man in his late teens or twenties who had recovered from COVID-19.

J is TRBJ2-1 and V is TRBV5-3; 9 positions match TRBD1. TRBV5-3 is reported as an ORF; its role is uncertain. V lost 4 bases and J lost 3; bases outside the gene matches: 5. This CDR3 contains 15 residues. The CDR3 DNA reads TGTGCCAGAAGCCGCCGGGACAGGGTCTACAATGAGCAGTTCTTC. This sequence encodes CARSRRDRVYNEQFF.

This clone was seen a handful of times. The V gene is TRBV5-4, the J gene TRBJ1-2, with TRBD1 as a possible D gene (5 bases). This CDR3 region has 14 residues. Germline V gives CDR1 SGHNT, CDR2 YYREEE (reference sequence). V gave up 4 bases and J gave up 8 bases, with 18 bases separating them. The CDR3 bases are TGTGCCAGCAGCAGGGGCCAGTCGGTGTACGGCTACACCTTC. Translating gives CASSRGQSVYGYTF.